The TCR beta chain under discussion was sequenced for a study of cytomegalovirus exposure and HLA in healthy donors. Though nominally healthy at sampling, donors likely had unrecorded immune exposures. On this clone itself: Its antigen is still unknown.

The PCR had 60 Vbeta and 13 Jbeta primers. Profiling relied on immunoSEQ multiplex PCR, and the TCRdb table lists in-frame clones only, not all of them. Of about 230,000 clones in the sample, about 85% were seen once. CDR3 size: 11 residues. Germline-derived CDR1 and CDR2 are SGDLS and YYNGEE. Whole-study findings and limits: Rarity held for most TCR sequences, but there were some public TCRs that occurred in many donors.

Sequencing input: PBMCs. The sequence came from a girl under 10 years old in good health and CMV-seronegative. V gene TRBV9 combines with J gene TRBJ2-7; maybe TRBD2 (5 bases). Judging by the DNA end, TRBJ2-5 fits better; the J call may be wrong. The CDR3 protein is CASGRGETQYF. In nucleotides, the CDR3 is TGTGCCAGCGGACGCGGGGAGACCCAGTACTTC.